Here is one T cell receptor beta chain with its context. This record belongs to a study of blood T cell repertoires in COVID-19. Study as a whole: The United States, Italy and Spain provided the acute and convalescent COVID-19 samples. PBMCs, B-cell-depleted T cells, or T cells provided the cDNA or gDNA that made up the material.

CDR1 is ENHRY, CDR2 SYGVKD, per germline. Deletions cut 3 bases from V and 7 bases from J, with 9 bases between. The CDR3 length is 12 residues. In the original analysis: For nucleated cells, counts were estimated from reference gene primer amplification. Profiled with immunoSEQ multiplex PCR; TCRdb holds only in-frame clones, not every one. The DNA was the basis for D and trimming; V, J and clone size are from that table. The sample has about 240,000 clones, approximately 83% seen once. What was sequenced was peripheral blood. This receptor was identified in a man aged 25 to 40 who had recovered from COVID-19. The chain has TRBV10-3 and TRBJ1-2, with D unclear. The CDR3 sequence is CAISDGGSGYTF. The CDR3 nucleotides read TGTGCCATCAGTGATGGAGGGAGTGGCTACACCTTC.